A single T cell receptor (beta chain) is shown here with its context. Its antigen is not yet known. Base qualities are not provided; no much larger clone lies one nucleotide away. This record comes from a study of siplizumab effects on memory and regulatory T cells (dated by TCRdb to between 2018 and 2021). As for the study more broadly: The effect of the anti-CD2 antibody siplizumab on alloreactive T-cell subsets was examined in allogeneic mixed lymphocyte reactions constructed from human PBMCs.

What the research found in general, with its limitations: Greater diversity appeared to be present in unstimulated naive T cells than in memory T cells, and a substantial contribution to the alloresponse seemed to be made by naive cells. Sequences below about 10^-5 frequency were poorly captured, so only a minor fraction of alloreactive clones could be mapped to unstimulated subsets. Siplizumab significantly lowered the cumulative frequency of alloreactive sequences that could be traced to unstimulated CD4+ memory T cells. Roughly 75-96% of proliferating CD4+ or CD8+ clones could not be assigned a naive or memory phenotype. Of the alloreactive CD4+ clones that could be mapped, the Treg-derived share averaged almost 70% with siplizumab compared with 25% to 30% in control reactions. The suppressive function of proliferating Tregs from siplizumab cultures was not functionally confirmed.

Library creation used the immunoSEQ multiplex PCR assay. Roughly 9.8 x 10^4 TCR templates per sample were assayed on the deep sequencing platform. Genomic DNA extracted from sorted T cells was the material used for TCRbeta CDR3 sequencing. The paper's processing steps were these. Clonal analysis of TCRbeta CDR3 data was done in the R programming language. Unstimulated samples were compared with post-reaction CFSE-low samples to define alloreactive CD4+ and CD8+ clones. Regulatory or non-regulatory origin of alloreactive CD4+ clones was assigned by matching sequences to the sorted unstimulated Treg and non-Treg repertoires. TCRdb re-hosts the immuneACCESS table, in-frame sequences only. Its copies lack some clones; in the studies checked, an unresolved V gene accounts for under half of them, and the cause for the rest is not known. That table gives V, J and clone size, and the DNA gave D and trimming. The sample has around 100,000 clones on record, about 93% of them singletons. Clones ranked in the top ten supply more than 10% of the sample.

Sorted unstimulated T cells, along with proliferating T cells recovered from mixed lymphocyte reactions, underwent TCRbeta CDR3 sequencing. Fresh whole blood from 9 to 11 HLA-typed healthy donors was used as the source from which PBMCs were isolated. To map where alloreactive clones came from, unstimulated CD4+ non-regulatory T cells were FACS-sorted. The germline V gene encodes CDR1 SGHVS and CDR2 FNYEAQ. V is reduced by 1 base and J by 3 bases, leaving a spacing of 13 bases between them. The CDR3 holds 15 amino acids from the cysteine to the phenylalanine. Only the CDR3 DNA stays, 45 bases, in frame from base 1.

The chain employs TRBV7-6 and TRBJ2-7, and perhaps TRBD1 as D gene, on 5 matching bases. The source of this sequence is a human donor in good health. The sequenced sample was non-Treg CD4+ T cells sorted from blood. Reading the label with the study, this specimen's cell subset or site is: FACS-sorted unstimulated CD4+ non-regulatory T cells. CDR3 loop: CASSLEAAGIYEQYF. The nucleotides read TGTGCCAGCAGCTTAGAGGCTGCAGGGATCTACGAGCAGTACTTC.